This T cell receptor beta chain originates from a study of T cells in Graves' hyperthyroidism and ophthalmopathy. Study-level background: Peripheral blood was taken when the disease was first diagnosed, before any treatment began.

V was clipped by 3 bases and J by 3 bases; unmatched bases: 6. Germline values: CDR1 SGHDT, CDR2 YYEEEE. The CDR3 is 16 residues long. The study's findings and limits: A 13 V-J model separated ophthalmopathy from stable hyperthyroidism.

Authors of the study amplified TCR beta CDR3 regions from RNA transcripts. HTBI primers were the set used in a first-round RT-PCR of the TCR CDR3. TCRdb independently ran MiXCR on the multiplex PCR reads; one entry per CDR3 protein. The sample records hundreds of thousands of distinct CDR3 sequences, about 19% being singletons. Researchers barred patients who had uncontrolled infection, other autoimmune disease, pregnancy or lactation. Based on clinical symptoms, serum thyroxine and TRAb, thyroid ultrasound and orbital computed tomography, diagnoses were reached. Turning to this clonotype: Its antigen is as yet unknown.

This chain links TRBV5-6 with TRBJ2-6; 7 nucleotides match TRBD1. This clonotype originated in a woman between 45 and 65 years old with Graves' hyperthyroidism that later progressed to Graves' ophthalmopathy. The sequencing sample was made of blood. The DNA of the CDR3 is TGTGCCAGCAGCTGGGCAGGGGGTTATGGGGCCAACGTCCTGACTTTC. Its protein is CASSWAGGYGANVLTF.